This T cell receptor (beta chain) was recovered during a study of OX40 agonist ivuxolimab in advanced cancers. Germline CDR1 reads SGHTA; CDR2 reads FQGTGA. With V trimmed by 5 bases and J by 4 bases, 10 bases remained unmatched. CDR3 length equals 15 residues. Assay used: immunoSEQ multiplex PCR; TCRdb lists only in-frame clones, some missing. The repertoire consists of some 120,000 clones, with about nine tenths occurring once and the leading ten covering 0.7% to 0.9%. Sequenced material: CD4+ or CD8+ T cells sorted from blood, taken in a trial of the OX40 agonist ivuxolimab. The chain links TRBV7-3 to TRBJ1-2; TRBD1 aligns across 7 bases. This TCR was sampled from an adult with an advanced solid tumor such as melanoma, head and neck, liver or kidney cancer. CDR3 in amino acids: CASSPSSAGGYGYTF. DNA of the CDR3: TGTGCCAGCAGCCCTTCGTCGGCAGGGGGCTATGGCTACACCTTC. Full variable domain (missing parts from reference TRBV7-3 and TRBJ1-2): GAGVSQTPSNKVTEKGKYVELRCDPISGHTALYWYRQSLGQGPEFLIYFQGTGAADDSGLPNDRFFAVRPEGSVSTLKIQRTERGDSAVYLCASSPSSAGGYGYTFGSGTRLTVV.